Shown below are 29 T cell receptor beta chains from a single sample sequenced in a study of blood T cells in healthy people across ages. It was with a sample-barcoded 5' primer and a J-beta primer mix that a second PCR of roughly 7 to 12 cycles was run. TCRdb recomputed calls from the 5' RACE reads with MiXCR, one row per CDR3 protein. The sample has just under 750,000 distinct CDR3 sequences, about 20% seen once; the top ten hold around a fifth. Sequencing input: blood. These receptors were obtained from a man in his 70s in good health.

This clonotype occurred a few times. This sequence joins TRBV6-2 or TRBV6-3 and TRBJ2-1; TRBD1 aligns across 9 bases. Germline values: CDR1 MNHEY, CDR2 SVGEGT. The CDR3 is 17 residues long. J gave up 7 bases and V 4 bases, and 14 bases lay outside the gene matches. For the CDR3, the DNA is TGTGCCAGCAGTTCACACCTACAGGGGGCTTTGGGAAATGAGCAGTTCTTC. Protein product: CASSSHLQGALGNEQFF.

The chain couples TRBV29-1 to TRBJ1-1, with no clear D. CDR3 length: 13 amino acids. Trimming took 7 bases from V and 3 from J, leaving 15 bases between them. CDR1 is SQVTM and CDR2 is ANQGSEA in the germline V gene. CDR3 residues: CSAAPGGDTEAFF. The CDR3 DNA follows: TGCAGCGCCGCTCCCGGCGGGGACACTGAAGCTTTCTTT.

This clonotype was recorded at least ten times. The chain carries TRBV3-1 and TRBJ2-1, with a tentative D call TRBD1 (6 bases). This CDR3 contains 15 residues. In germline, CDR1 is LGHDT, CDR2 YNNKEL (reference sequence). V was pared by 0 bases and J by 5 bases, with 11 bases between. CDR3 DNA sequence: TGTGCCAGCAGCCAAGAAGTTCCAGGGGACAATGAGCAGTTCTTC. Translated: CASSQEVPGDNEQFF.

This clonotype was observed many times. This chain links TRBV12-3 or TRBV12-4 with TRBJ2-1; D gene unclear. The V gene lost 1 base and the J gene lost 4 bases, with 17 bases spanning the gap. This CDR3 has 17 residues. The DNA of the CDR3 is TGTGCCAGCAGTTTAGGAGGATTGGGTCCAAATTACAATGAGCAGTTCTTC. Translation gives CASSLGGLGPNYNEQFF.

The table lists this clonotype with a few counts. This chain links TRBV14 with TRBJ2-7; 12 nucleotides line up with TRBD1. With V trimmed by 8 bases and J by 7 bases, 18 bases remained unmatched. This CDR3 region has 17 residues. Germline V gene sequence: CDR1 SGHDN, CDR2 FVKESK. CDR3 loop: CASAGQGATLLRGEQYF. Here the CDR3 DNA reads TGTGCCAGCGCGGGACAGGGGGCTACCCTCCTCCGTGGAGAGCAGTACTTC.

This clonotype has only a few counts. The rearrangement joins TRBV5-1 to TRBJ1-3; D is undetermined. CDR1 SGHRS and CDR2 YFSETQ come from the germline V gene. V was shortened by 4 bases and J by 1 base, with 15 bases between the two germline ends. The CDR3 loop spans 16 amino acids. The CDR3, as DNA: TGCGCCAGCAGCGTTGGTCCACCACCTTCTGGAAACACCATATATTTT. This encodes CASSVGPPPSGNTIYF.

This rearrangement joins TRBV7-2 to TRBJ1-5; D is uncertain. Germline CDR1 SGHTA, CDR2 FQGNSA. CDR3 length equals 13 residues. Trimming shortened V by 5 bases and J by 7 bases, and 12 bases separated the two germline ends. As DNA, the CDR3 is TGTGCCAGCAGCATTAAGGCGGGGCAGCCCCAGCATTTT. Translating it yields CASSIKAGQPQHF.

The rearrangement uses TRBV12-3 or TRBV12-4 and TRBJ1-1, with D possibly matching TRBD1 (5 bases). Deletions cut 7 bases from V and 0 bases from J, with 9 bases between. The CDR3 length is 13 residues. CDR3: CASTTGLNTEAFF. CDR3 DNA sequence: TGTGCCAGCACCACGGGGCTGAACACTGAAGCTTTCTTT.

The V call is TRBV28, the J call TRBJ2-7; unclear D gene. Trimming took off 11 bases at V and 0 bases at J, with 14 bases between the two ends. Per germline, CDR1 MDHEN and CDR2 SYDVKM. CDR3 length equals 13 residues. CDR3 sequence (DNA): TGTGCCGCAGCTTCTCCGAGCTCCTACGAGCAGTACTTC. Amino acid sequence: CAAASPSSYEQYF.

The chain's CDR3 is CASSSELTAEAFF. The DNA of the CDR3 is TGCGCCAGCAGCTCTGAACTAACCGCTGAAGCTTTCTTT. V usage is TRBV5-1 and J usage is TRBJ1-1; D gene uncertain. V was cut by 3 bases and J by 6 bases, with 12 bases left in between. Per the germline V gene, CDR1 is SGHRS and CDR2 is YFSETQ. This CDR3 is 13 amino acids long.

On this clonotype: At one end the junction does not follow the germline gene, possibly because of a read error. The V and J genes are TRBV12-3 or TRBV12-4 and TRBJ2-3; either TRBD1 or TRBD2 may fit D (5 bases each). This CDR3 comprises 16 residues. In DNA form, the CDR3 reads TGTGCCAGCAGTTTATCTGGGGGAGTGGGCACAGATATGCAGTATTTT. Encoded protein: CASSLSGGVGTDMQYF.

This clonotype was detected a few times. The chain links TRBV2 to TRBJ2-3, with TRBD2 matching 8 bases. Germline CDR1 and CDR2: SNHLY and FYNNEI. This CDR3 region has 15 residues. The trim removed 7 bases at V and 1 base at J, leaving 7 bases unmatched. CDR3: CASKQAGVGTDTQYF. CDR3 nucleotide sequence: TGTGCCAGCAAGCAAGCGGGAGTCGGCACAGATACGCAGTATTTT. Looking up the rest from reference TRBV2 and TRBJ2-3 gives the full variable domain: EPEVTQTPSHQVTQMGQEVILRCVPISNHLYFYWYRQILGQKVEFLVSFYNNEISEKSEIFDDQFSVERPDGSNFTLKIRSTKLEDSAMYFCASKQAGVGTDTQYFGPGTRLTVL.

The chain recombines TRBV3-1 with TRBJ2-5, with TRBD1 identical over 7 bases. The trim removed 1 base at V and 6 bases at J, leaving 8 bases unmatched. Germline lookup yields CDR1 LGHDT and CDR2 YNNKEL (reference sequence). This CDR3 contains 15 residues. The CDR3 DNA follows: TGTGCCAGCAGCCAAGGTCCGCAGGGGGTAAAGACCCAGTACTTC. Translated, it gives CASSQGPQGVKTQYF.

V gene TRBV4-1 combines with J gene TRBJ1-1, with D unclear. Germline assignment: CDR1 MGHRA and CDR2 YSYEKL. Trimming stripped 1 base from V and 3 bases from J, with 18 bases between. The CDR3 spans 17 residues. In DNA, the CDR3 is TGCGCCAGCAGCCAAGCATCAGGTTCCGGACCGTACACTGAAGCTTTCTTT. Translating gives CASSQASGSGPYTEAFF.

This clonotype was seen a few times. The chain employs TRBV27 and TRBJ2-1; TRBD2 matches 9 bases. J gave up 4 bases and V 1 base, and 8 bases lay outside the gene matches. Germline V gene sequence: CDR1 MNHEY, CDR2 SMNVEV (reference sequence). The CDR3 contains 17 residues. The CDR3 reads CASSLYGLAGEYNEQFF. Written as DNA, the CDR3 is TGTGCCAGCAGTTTATATGGCTTAGCGGGAGAGTACAATGAGCAGTTCTTC.

The J gene is TRBJ1-2, the V gene TRBV6-5, with D possibly matching TRBD1 (5 bases). The V end lost 4 bases, the J end lost 4 bases, and 13 bases lay between the germline ends. CDR3 length: 14 residues. In germline, CDR1 is MNHEY, CDR2 SVGAGI. The CDR3 here is CASSSGVVGYGYTF. The CDR3 region has the DNA TGTGCCAGCAGTTCGGGGGTGGTCGGCTATGGCTACACCTTC.

This clonotype appeared a few times. V gene TRBV4-2 combines with J gene TRBJ1-4; no firm D call. The V and J ends lost 0 bases and 5 bases respectively, with 16 bases between them. Germline CDR1 is LGHNA and CDR2 is YNFKEQ. This CDR3 comprises 17 residues. CDR3: CASSQEVGRRRNEKLFF. The CDR3 DNA follows: TGTGCCAGCAGCCAAGAAGTCGGACGAAGACGAAATGAAAAACTGTTTTTT.

This clonotype turned up a few times. A read error may be the cause here, since a much bigger clone is one base away. The CDR3: CASSNYFWRRVGTYGYTF. Written as DNA, the CDR3 is TGTGCCAGCAGCAACTATTTCTGGCGCAGGGTGGGGACCTATGGCTACACCTTC. V is TRBV21-1 and J is TRBJ1-2; the table's D call TRBD1 went unverified against the DNA. TRBV21-1 is described as a pseudogene. The CDR3 is 18 amino acids.

Only a few counts were recorded for this clonotype. The rearrangement uses TRBV3-1 and TRBJ1-2; TRBD1 aligns across 7 bases. The CDR3 is 14 residues long. Per germline, CDR1 LGHDT and CDR2 YNNKEL (reference sequence). After removal of 6 bases from V and 2 bases from J, the junction contained 6 bases not matched to a gene. CDR3 sequence (DNA): TGTGCCAGCAGTCCAATGGACAGGAACTATGGCTACACCTTC. This codes for CASSPMDRNYGYTF.

This clonotype was seen a few times. The chain employs TRBV5-1 and TRBJ1-6; 7 bases fit TRBD1. Germline V gives CDR1 SGHRS, CDR2 YFSETQ. Trimming at V came to 7 bases and at J to 5 bases, leaving 9 bases not matched to a gene. The CDR3 spans 15 residues. CDR3 sequence reads: CASGSGGRNNSPLHF. CDR3 bases: TGCGCCAGCGGCTCAGGGGGACGAAATAATTCACCCCTCCACTTT.

The chain combines TRBV20-1 with TRBJ2-2, with 8 bases aligning to TRBD1. V lost 6 bases to trimming and J lost 1 base; unmatched junction nucleotides: 7. The length of the CDR3 is 15 residues. From germline, CDR1 is DFQATT and CDR2 SNEGSKA (reference sequence). The CDR3 region has the DNA TGCAGTGCCTTAGACAGGGGCCGGAACACCGGGGAGCTGTTTTTT. Protein product: CSALDRGRNTGELFF.

Many counts were recorded for this clonotype. The chain uses TRBV7-2 and TRBJ2-7; no firm D call. Deletions cut 6 bases from V and 6 bases from J, with 12 bases between. The CDR3 runs to 12 residues. Germline V gene lookup returns CDR1 SGHTA and CDR2 FQGNSA. The CDR3 DNA is TGTGCCAGCAGTTTCTCTATTGCCGAGCAGTACTTC. This gives the protein CASSFSIAEQYF. Complete variable domain (other parts from reference TRBV7-2 and TRBJ2-7): GAGVSQSPSNKVTEKGKDVELRCDPISGHTALYWYRQSLGQGLEFLIYFQGNSAPDKSGLPSDRFSAERTGGSVSTLTIQRTQQEDSAVYLCASSFSIAEQYFGPGTRLTVT.

The table lists this clonotype with a few counts. The germline gene is not matched at one end of the junction; a read error may be the cause. The chain recombines TRBV13 with TRBJ2-5; D is possibly TRBD2 (6 bases). This CDR3 region has 14 residues. CDR1 is PRHDT and CDR2 is FYEKMQ in the germline V gene (reference sequence). The CDR3 spells CASSLFREPETRYF. The CDR3 nucleotides read TGTGCCAGCAGCTTATTCCGGGAGCCAGAGACCCGGTACTTC.

This clonotype was observed a few times. The CDR3 here is CSASVSSYNSPLHF. In nucleotides, the CDR3 is TGCAGTGCTAGTGTGAGCTCCTATAATTCACCCCTCCACTTT. The chain uses TRBV20-1 and TRBJ1-6; D is undetermined. Trimming shortened V by 3 bases and J by 0 bases, and 6 bases separated the two germline ends. Germline lookup yields CDR1 DFQATT and CDR2 SNEGSKA (reference sequence). The CDR3 runs 14 residues.

Comments on this clonotype: Given the absence of the conserved phenylalanine or tryptophan at the CDR3 end, a read error is likely. The limits of the CDR3 on the DNA are not certain, so only TCRdb's listed CDR3 is given. V is TRBV28 and J is TRBJ2-5; TRBD1 was called by the table and not checked on the DNA. Inclusive of both ends, the CDR3 amounts to 12 amino acids. CDR1 is MDHEN and CDR2 is SYDVKM in the germline V gene. The CDR3 protein is CASSTTVYEQSV.

This clonotype was counted a few times. V usage is TRBV29-1 and J usage is TRBJ2-3; a weak D match, TRBD1 (5 bases). The CDR3 extends over 13 amino acids. Trimming pared 5 bases from V and 4 bases from J, leaving 13 bases between. Germline CDR1 SQVTM, CDR2 ANQGSEA. The CDR3 nucleotides are TGCAGCGTTAAGACAGTGCAGTCAGATACGCAGTATTTT. This encodes CSVKTVQSDTQYF.

The V and J genes are TRBV5-1 and TRBJ2-2; maybe TRBD1 (6 bases). Trimming removed 0 bases at V and 4 bases at J, with 10 bases between. The germline V gene encodes CDR1 SGHRS and CDR2 YFSETQ. CDR3 length: 15 residues. CDR3 sequence (DNA): TGCGCCAGCAGCTTGGGTGTACAGGGCACCGGGGAGCTGTTTTTT. Its translation: CASSLGVQGTGELFF.

The chain links TRBV11-2 to TRBJ2-2, with D unclear. This CDR3 spans 13 amino acids. From germline, CDR1 is SGHAT and CDR2 FQNNGV. Trimming cost V 4 bases and J 4 bases, with 7 bases left between them. The chain's CDR3 is CASSSPITGELFF. In DNA, the CDR3 is TGTGCCAGCAGCTCCCCGATCACCGGGGAGCTGTTTTTT.

In this sample, this clonotype turned up a few times. The chain has TRBV7-2 and TRBJ2-4; 11 nucleotides agree with TRBD2. Germline CDR1 reads SGHTA; CDR2 reads FQGNSA. The CDR3 is made up of 18 amino acids. Trimming took 6 bases from V and 3 from J; bases not matched to a gene: 13. CDR3 in amino acids: CASRPGGGLAGLKNIQYF. CDR3 bases: TGTGCCAGCAGACCAGGGGGCGGACTAGCGGGCCTCAAAAACATTCAGTACTTC.